This T cell receptor (beta chain) was sequenced during a study of T cells expressing NK-cell markers (dated by TCRdb to the early 2020s). Regarding the study in general: Three sorted T-cell subsets (CD3+CD56+NKG2C+, CD3+CD56+NKG2C- and CD3+CD56-NKG2C+) from roughly eight donors had their TCR beta-chain repertoires profiled. Of the eight sequenced donors, seven were found to be HCMV-seropositive and one was found to be HCMV-seronegative. The study sequenced eight donors, all healthy volunteers chosen at random: three men and five women. Illumina HiSeq 2000/2500, MiSeq or NextSeq was used to sequence libraries as 2 x 150 bp reads.

Sequenced using an Illumina HiSeq 2000. 5'RACE template switching, by which a universal primer site and unique molecular identifiers were added, was used to make TCR beta cDNA libraries. Priming for cDNA synthesis came from the TCR beta constant segment, and two successive PCR amplification steps followed. Concerning the study's data processing: MIGEC was used to demultiplex reads and group reads by UMI, and MiTCR was used to assemble and quantify clonotypes. To exclude erroneous sequences, any TCR cDNA sequence not supported by at least two reads was discarded. The tcR package was used for downstream repertoire analysis, with clonotypes matched between fractions based on CDR3 nucleotide sequence plus V segment. VDJmatch was used to annotate antigen specificity against VDJdb, with one amino acid substitution in CDR3 permitted. After TCRdb reprocessed the reads, each CDR3 protein sequence was kept as one row, without DNA. TCRdb, rather than the study authors, made the V and J calls. The table kept for this sample lists 300,000 to 450,000 distinct CDR3 sequences. The top ten hold 5.2% of the sample.

HCMV-specific IgG was detected in serum with a commercial ELISA kit to determine HCMV serostatus. Peripheral blood mononuclear cells were isolated from blood by Ficoll density gradient centrifugation. Measured from the cysteine to the phenylalanine, the CDR3 is 17 residues long. Only the protein is available. The germline V gene (reference sequence) provides CDR1 SEHNR and CDR2 FQNEAQ. Points on this clonotype: This receptor's antigen is unknown.

Summary of the overall study and its limitations: Those dominant clonotypes were again the most abundant among CD3+CD56-NKG2C+ cells in a few donors, at about 28.3-65%. Whether the expanded NKG2C-expressing T cell clones were specific for HCMV antigens was left unclear. In a handful of donors, the dominant CD3+CD56+NKG2C+ clonotypes ranked among the top 10 CD8+ clonotypes, making up roughly 1.0-8% of CD8+ T cells.

The origin of this receptor is a man aged 18-75 years in good health. Recombination joined TRBV7-9 with TRBJ2-5; TCRdb's assignment of TRBD2 cannot be checked, as there is no DNA. Sample: blood T cells: a sorted CD56 or NKG2C T cell subset, CD4+ or CD8+ T cells, or bulk PBMC T cells (not recorded which). The CDR3 reads as follows: CASSKGLAGTSQETQYF.